Listed here is a single T cell receptor (beta chain). Original processing methods: Estimation of nucleated cell counts was performed using reference gene primer amplification. Produced via immunoSEQ multiplex PCR; TCRdb's table is partial and in-frame only. That table gives V, J and clone size, and the DNA gave D and trimming. The data contain approximately 55,000 clones, about four fifths of them singletons. These data come from a study of blood T cell repertoires in COVID-19. Study-wide background: Italy, Spain and the United States were the sources of the convalescent and acute COVID-19 samples.

Seattle participants joined during active infection and were tracked over time. The clonotype comes from a man aged 25 to 45 with COVID-19, enrolled during active disease. The material sequenced was peripheral blood.

The CDR3 spells CASSQALDRPLQPQHF. CDR3 in DNA: TGCGCCAGCAGCCAAGCCCTCGACAGGCCTCTCCAGCCCCAGCATTTT. This chain connects TRBV4-3 to TRBJ1-5; a weak D match, TRBD1 (6 bases). Trimming left V 1 base short and J 7 bases short, with 17 bases between. Looked up from germline, CDR1 is LGHNA and CDR2 is YSLEER. CDR3 length: 16 amino acids.